This TCR beta chain came from a study of cytomegalovirus exposure and HLA in healthy donors. Study-wide results and limits: Roughly even sequencing depth across donors was the assumption behind the presence/absence analyses.

Unrecorded immune exposures were likely, despite nominal health at sampling. Researchers ran the PCR with 60 Vbeta and 13 Jbeta primers. This table comes from immunoSEQ multiplex PCR, and its TCRdb copy is limited to in-frame clones, with some not included. The table lists 190,000 or so clones, roughly 80% of them singletons. The germline V gene has CDR1 SGHKS and CDR2 YYEKEE (reference sequence). V was clipped by 3 bases and J by 2 bases, with 14 bases between them. The CDR3 length is 15 residues. Notes on this clone: Its specificity is not known.

This clonotype originated in a boy aged 5-17 years in good health and CMV-seronegative. The chain combines TRBV5-5 with TRBJ1-2, with D tentatively TRBD1 (6 bases). The sequenced sample consisted of PBMCs. The CDR3 DNA reads as TGTGCCAGCAGCTCCCAGACAGGTTCCAACTATGGCTACACCTTC. Residues: CASSSQTGSNYGYTF.